This T cell receptor beta chain was sequenced in a study of CDR3 diversity in severe acne. TCRdb independently ran MiXCR on the PCR reads; one entry per CDR3 protein. The sample lists about 93,000 distinct CDR3 sequences, approximately 52% seen once, with roughly a tenth in the top ten. The CDR3 spans 13 residues. From germline, CDR1 is SGHRS and CDR2 YFSETQ. The V end lost 4 bases, the J end lost 5 bases, and 12 bases lay between the germline ends. The specimen was blood. The V call is TRBV5-1, the J call TRBJ1-2; maybe TRBD1 (5 bases). This receptor was taken from a male donor in good health, serving as a control. In nucleotides, the CDR3 is TGCGCCAGCAGCCCGGACATCACATATGGCTACACCTTC. It specifies CASSPDITYGYTF.